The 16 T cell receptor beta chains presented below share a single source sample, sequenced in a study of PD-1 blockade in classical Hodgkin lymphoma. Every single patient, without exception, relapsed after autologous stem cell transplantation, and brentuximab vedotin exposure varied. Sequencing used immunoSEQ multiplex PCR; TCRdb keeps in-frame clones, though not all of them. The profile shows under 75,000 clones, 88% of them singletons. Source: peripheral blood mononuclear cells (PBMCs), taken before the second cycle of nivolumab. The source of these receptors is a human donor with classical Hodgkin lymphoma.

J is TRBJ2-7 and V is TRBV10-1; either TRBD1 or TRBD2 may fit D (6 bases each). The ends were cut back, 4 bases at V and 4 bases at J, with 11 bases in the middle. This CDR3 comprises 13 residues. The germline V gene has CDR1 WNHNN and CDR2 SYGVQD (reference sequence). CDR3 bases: TGCGCCAGCAGTGGGGGGGCCGGGTACGAGCAGTACTTC. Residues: CASSGGAGYEQYF.

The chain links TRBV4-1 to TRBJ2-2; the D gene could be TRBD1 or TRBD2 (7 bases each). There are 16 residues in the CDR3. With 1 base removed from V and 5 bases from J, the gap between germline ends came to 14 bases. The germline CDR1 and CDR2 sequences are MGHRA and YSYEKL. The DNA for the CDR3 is TGCGCCAGCAGCCAAGCGCCAGGGGGGGGTACCGGGGAGCTGTTTTTT. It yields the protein CASSQAPGGGTGELFF.

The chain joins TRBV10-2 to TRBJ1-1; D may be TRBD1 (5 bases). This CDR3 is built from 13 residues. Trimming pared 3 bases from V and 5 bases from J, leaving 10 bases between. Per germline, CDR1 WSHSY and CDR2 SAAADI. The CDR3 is CASSEKGLTEAFF. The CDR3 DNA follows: TGCGCCAGCAGTGAAAAGGGGCTAACTGAAGCTTTCTTT.

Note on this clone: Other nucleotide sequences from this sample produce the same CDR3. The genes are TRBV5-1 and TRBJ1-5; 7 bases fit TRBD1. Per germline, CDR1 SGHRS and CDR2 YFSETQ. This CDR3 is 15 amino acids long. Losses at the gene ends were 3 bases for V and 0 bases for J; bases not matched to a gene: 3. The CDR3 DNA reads TGCGCCAGCAGCTCCACAGGGGATAGCAATCAGCCCCAGCATTTT. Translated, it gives CASSSTGDSNQPQHF.

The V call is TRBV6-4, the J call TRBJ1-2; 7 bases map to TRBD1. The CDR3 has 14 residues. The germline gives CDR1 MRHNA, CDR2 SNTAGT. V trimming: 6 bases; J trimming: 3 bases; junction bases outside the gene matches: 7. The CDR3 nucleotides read TGTGCCAGCAGCCCGGTCGGGACAGACTATGGCTACACCTTC. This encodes CASSPVGTDYGYTF.

DNA of the CDR3: TGTGCCAGTAAGAGGCTAGCCCCTTACCACAATGAGCAGTTCTTC. This encodes CASKRLAPYHNEQFF. The chain is built from TRBV19 and TRBJ2-1; tentatively, D is TRBD2 (5 bases). The CDR3 loop spans 15 amino acids. V lost 7 bases and J 5 bases, leaving 18 bases between the germline ends. The germline V gene encodes CDR1 LNHDA and CDR2 SQIVND (reference sequence). The full variable domain, completed using reference TRBV19 and TRBJ2-1, is DGGITQSPKYLFRKEGQNVTLSCEQNLNHDAMYWYRQDPGQGLRLIYYSQIVNDFQKGDIAEGYSVSREKKESFPLTVTSAQKNPTAFYLCASKRLAPYHNEQFFGPGTRLTVL.

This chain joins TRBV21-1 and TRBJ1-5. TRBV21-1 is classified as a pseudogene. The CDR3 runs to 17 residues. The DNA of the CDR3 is TGTGCCAGCAGCAAAGTACCCCCCCCCACGGTAGATCAGCCCCAGCATTTT. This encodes CASSKVPPPTVDQPQHF.

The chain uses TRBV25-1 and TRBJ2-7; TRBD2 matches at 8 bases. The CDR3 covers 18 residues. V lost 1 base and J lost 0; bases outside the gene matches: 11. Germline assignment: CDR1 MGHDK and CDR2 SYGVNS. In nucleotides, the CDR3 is TGTGCCAGCAGTGAATGGGGGCAGCGGGGGCCAAGCTCCTACGAGCAGTACTTC. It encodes CASSEWGQRGPSSYEQYF.

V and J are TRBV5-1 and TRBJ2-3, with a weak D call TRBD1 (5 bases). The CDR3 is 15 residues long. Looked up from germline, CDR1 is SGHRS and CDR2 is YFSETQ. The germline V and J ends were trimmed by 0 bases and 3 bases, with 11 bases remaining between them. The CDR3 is CASSLEYQGTDTQYF. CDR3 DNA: TGCGCCAGCAGCTTGGAGTACCAGGGAACAGATACGCAGTATTTT. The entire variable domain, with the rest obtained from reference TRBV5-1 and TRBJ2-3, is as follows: KAGVTQTPRYLIKTRGQQVTLSCSPISGHRSVSWYQQTPGQGLQFLFEYFSETQRNKGNFPGRFSGRQFSNSRSEMNVSTLELGDSALYLCASSLEYQGTDTQYFGPGTRLTVL.

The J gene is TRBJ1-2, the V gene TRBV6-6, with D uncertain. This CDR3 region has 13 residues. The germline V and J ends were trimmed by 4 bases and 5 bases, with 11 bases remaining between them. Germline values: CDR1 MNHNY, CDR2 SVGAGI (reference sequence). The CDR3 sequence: CASSSRVLYGYTF. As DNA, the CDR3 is TGTGCCAGCAGTTCCCGGGTCTTATATGGCTACACCTTC.

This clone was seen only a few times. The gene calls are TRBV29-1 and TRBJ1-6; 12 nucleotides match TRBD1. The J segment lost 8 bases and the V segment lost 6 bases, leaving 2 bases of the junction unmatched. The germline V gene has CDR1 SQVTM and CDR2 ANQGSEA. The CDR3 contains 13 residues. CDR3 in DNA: TGCAGCGTCTGGGACAGGGGGCATTCACCCCTCCACTTT. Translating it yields CSVWDRGHSPLHF.

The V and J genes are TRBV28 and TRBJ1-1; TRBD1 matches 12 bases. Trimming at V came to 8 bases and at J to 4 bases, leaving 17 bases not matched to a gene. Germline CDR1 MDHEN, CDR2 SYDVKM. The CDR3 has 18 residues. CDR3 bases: TGTGCCAGCCTCGCCACTGAAGGGACAGGGGGCAGTGGCACTGAAGCTTTCTTT. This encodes CASLATEGTGGSGTEAFF.

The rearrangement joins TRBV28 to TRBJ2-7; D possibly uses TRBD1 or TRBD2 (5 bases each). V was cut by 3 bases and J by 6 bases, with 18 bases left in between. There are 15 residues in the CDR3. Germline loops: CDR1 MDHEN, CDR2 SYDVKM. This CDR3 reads CASSLVGALSREQYF. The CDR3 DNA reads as TGTGCCAGCAGTTTGGTCGGGGCCTTGTCTCGCGAGCAGTACTTC.

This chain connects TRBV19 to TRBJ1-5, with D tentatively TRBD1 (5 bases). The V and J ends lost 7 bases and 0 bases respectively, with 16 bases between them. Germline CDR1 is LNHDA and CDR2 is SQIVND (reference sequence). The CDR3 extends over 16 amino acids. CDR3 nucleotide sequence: TGTGCCAGTACCAAGGGGTGGGGCCCTAGCAATCAGCCCCAGCATTTT. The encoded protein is CASTKGWGPSNQPQHF.

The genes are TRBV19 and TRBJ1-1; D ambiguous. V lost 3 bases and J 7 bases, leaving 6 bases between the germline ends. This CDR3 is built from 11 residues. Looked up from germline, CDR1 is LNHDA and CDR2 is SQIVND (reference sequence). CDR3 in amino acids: CASSIRGEAFF. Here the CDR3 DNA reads TGTGCCAGTAGTATTCGGGGTGAAGCTTTCTTT.

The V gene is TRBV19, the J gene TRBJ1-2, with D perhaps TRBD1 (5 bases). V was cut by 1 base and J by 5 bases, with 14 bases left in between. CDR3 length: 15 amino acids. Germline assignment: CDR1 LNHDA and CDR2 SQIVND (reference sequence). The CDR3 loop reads CASSIVWGIRYGYTF. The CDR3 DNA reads TGTGCCAGTAGTATAGTGTGGGGCATCCGTTATGGCTACACCTTC. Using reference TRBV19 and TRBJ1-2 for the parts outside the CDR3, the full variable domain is DGGITQSPKYLFRKEGQNVTLSCEQNLNHDAMYWYRQDPGQGLRLIYYSQIVNDFQKGDIAEGYSVSREKKESFPLTVTSAQKNPTAFYLCASSIVWGIRYGYTFGSGTRLTVV.